The 10 T cell receptor beta chains below come from one sample, sequenced in a study of CD8 T cells in Susac syndrome. Random hexamers served to reverse transcribe roughly 0.5 to 1 ug RNA. TCRdb re-called the immunoSEQ multiplex PCR reads with MiXCR, one entry per CDR3 protein. In the table there are roughly 200,000 distinct CDR3 sequences, over 75% of which are singletons. The sample taken for sequencing was CD4+ T cells from PBMCs. The source of these receptors is a human donor with Susac syndrome.

CDR3 DNA sequence: TGTGCCAGCAGACCTGGGATCTGGGAGACCCAGTACTTC. Protein product: CASRPGIWETQYF. The chain links TRBV6-5 to TRBJ2-5; D unresolved. The germline CDR1 and CDR2 sequences are MNHEY and SVGAGI. The CDR3 is made up of 13 amino acids. Trimming stripped 6 bases from V and 5 bases from J, with 13 bases between.

V usage is TRBV9 and J usage is TRBJ1-1, with TRBD1 identical over 8 bases. Germline V lookup: CDR1 SGDLS, CDR2 YYNGEE. The trim removed 2 bases at V and 3 bases at J, leaving 6 bases unmatched. The CDR3 loop spans 15 amino acids. CDR3 DNA sequence: TGTGCCAGCAGCGTGGGACAGGCCAGGGACACTGAAGCTTTCTTT. Its protein product is CASSVGQARDTEAFF.

Turning to this clonotype: No conserved phenylalanine or tryptophan is present at the end of the CDR3, so a read error is the likely explanation. This chain links TRBV12-3 or TRBV12-4 with TRBJ1-2; D unresolved. The CDR3 is 14 amino acids. V lost 6 bases, J lost 5 bases, and 16 bases lay in between. CDR3 sequence reads: CASSPAGGKYGYTL. CDR3 nucleotides: TGTGCCAGCAGCCCCGCCGGCGGGAAATATGGCTACACCCTC.

The chain couples TRBV4-1 to TRBJ2-7; D ambiguous. This CDR3 is 14 amino acids long. Germline V gene data show CDR1 as MGHRA and CDR2 as YSYEKL. V dropped 4 bases and J dropped 2 bases, with 12 bases sitting between them. CDR3 loop: CASSRDVLAYEQYF. The CDR3 nucleotides read TGCGCCAGCAGCCGAGACGTTTTGGCCTACGAGCAGTACTTC.

V usage is TRBV6-5 and J usage is TRBJ2-5; D perhaps matches TRBD1 (6 bases). The CDR3 runs to 13 residues. Deletions cut 8 bases from V and 7 bases from J, with 17 bases between. The germline CDR1 and CDR2 sequences are MNHEY and SVGAGI. CDR3 protein: CASRSDSRWTQYF. The CDR3 DNA reads TGTGCCAGCCGATCGGACAGTAGGTGGACCCAGTACTTC.

This clonotype was observed once. The chain links TRBV5-1 to TRBJ2-2, with D unclear. The V gene's germline CDR1 is SGHRS and CDR2 YFSETQ. This CDR3 spans 13 amino acids. The V end was cut by 5 bases, the J end by 7 bases, with 12 bases between. CDR3 protein: CASSTTESGELFF. The CDR3 DNA follows: TGCGCCAGCAGTACAACAGAGAGCGGGGAGCTGTTTTTT.

The gene calls are TRBV18 and TRBJ1-5; D is unresolved. Germline V gene lookup returns CDR1 KGHSH and CDR2 LQKENI. This CDR3 contains 12 residues. V dropped 0 bases and J dropped 6 bases, with 3 bases sitting between them. CDR3 residues: CASSPPAQPQHF. The CDR3 DNA sequence: TGTGCCAGCTCACCACCGGCTCAGCCCCAGCATTTT.

The CDR3 region is CASTGLYSNQPQHF. CDR3 bases: TGTGCCAGTACGGGGCTTTATAGCAATCAGCCCCAGCATTTT. The chain uses TRBV19 and TRBJ1-5; a possible D gene is TRBD1 (5 bases). This CDR3 comprises 14 residues. V was cut by 7 bases and J by 0 bases, with 10 bases left in between. The germline gives CDR1 LNHDA, CDR2 SQIVND (reference sequence).

V usage is TRBV24-1 and J usage is TRBJ2-1, with no clear D. V was pared by 4 bases and J by 6 bases, with 12 bases between. The CDR3 is 14 residues long. The V gene's germline CDR1 is KGHDR and CDR2 SFDVKD. CDR3 DNA: TGTGCCACCAGTGAAGGACCCCCCGGCAATGAGCAGTTCTTC. This encodes CATSEGPPGNEQFF.

J is TRBJ2-7 and V is TRBV4-2; D gene ambiguous. This CDR3 is 14 amino acids long. Germline V gene sequence: CDR1 LGHNA, CDR2 YNFKEQ. V was clipped by 2 bases and J by 0 bases, with 8 bases between them. The CDR3 loop reads CASSQMTLSYEQYF. CDR3 DNA sequence: TGTGCCAGCAGCCAAATGACACTCTCCTACGAGCAGTACTTC.